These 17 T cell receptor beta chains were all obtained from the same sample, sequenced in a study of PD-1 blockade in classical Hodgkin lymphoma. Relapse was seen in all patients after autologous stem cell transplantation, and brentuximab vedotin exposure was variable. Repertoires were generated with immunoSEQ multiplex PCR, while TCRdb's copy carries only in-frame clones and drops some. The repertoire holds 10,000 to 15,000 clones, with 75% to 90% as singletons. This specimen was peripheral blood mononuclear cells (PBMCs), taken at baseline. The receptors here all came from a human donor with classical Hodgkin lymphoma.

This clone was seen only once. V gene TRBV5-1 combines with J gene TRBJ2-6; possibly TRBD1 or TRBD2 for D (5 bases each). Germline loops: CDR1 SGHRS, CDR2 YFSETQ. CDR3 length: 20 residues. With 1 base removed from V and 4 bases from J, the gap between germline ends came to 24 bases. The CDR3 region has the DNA TGCGCCAGCAGCTTGACCGGGACCCGCTTCCCAATTTCCGGGGCCAACGTCCTGACTTTC. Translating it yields CASSLTGTRFPISGANVLTF.

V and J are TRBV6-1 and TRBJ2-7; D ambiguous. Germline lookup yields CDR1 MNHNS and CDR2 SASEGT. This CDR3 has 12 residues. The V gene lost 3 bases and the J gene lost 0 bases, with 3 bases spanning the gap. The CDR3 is CASSDSSYEQYF. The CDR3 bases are TGTGCCAGCAGTGACAGCTCCTACGAGCAGTACTTC.

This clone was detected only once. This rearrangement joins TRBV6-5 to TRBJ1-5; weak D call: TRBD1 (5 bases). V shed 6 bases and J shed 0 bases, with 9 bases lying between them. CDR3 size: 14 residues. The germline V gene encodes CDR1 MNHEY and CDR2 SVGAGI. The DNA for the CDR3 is TGTGCCAGCAGACCAGACAGTAGCAATCAGCCCCAGCATTTT. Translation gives CASRPDSSNQPQHF.

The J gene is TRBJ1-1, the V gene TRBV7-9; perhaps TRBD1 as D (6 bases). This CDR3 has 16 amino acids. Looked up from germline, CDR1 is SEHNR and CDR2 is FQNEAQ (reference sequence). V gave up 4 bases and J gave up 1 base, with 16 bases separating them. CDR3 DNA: TGTGCCAGCAGCTCGGATCGGGGGCCGACGAACACTGAAGCTTTCTTT. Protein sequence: CASSSDRGPTNTEAFF.

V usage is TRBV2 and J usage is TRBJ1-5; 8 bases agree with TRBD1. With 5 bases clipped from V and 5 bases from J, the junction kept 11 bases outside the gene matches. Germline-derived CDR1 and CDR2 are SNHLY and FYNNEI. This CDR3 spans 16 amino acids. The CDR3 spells CASSTNPRQGYQPQHF. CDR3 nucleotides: TGTGCCAGCAGTACTAACCCTCGACAGGGGTATCAGCCCCAGCATTTT. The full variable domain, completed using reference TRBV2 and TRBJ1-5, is EPEVTQTPSHQVTQMGQEVILRCVPISNHLYFYWYRQILGQKVEFLVSFYNNEISEKSEIFDDQFSVERPDGSNFTLKIRSTKLEDSAMYFCASSTNPRQGYQPQHFGDGTRLSIL.

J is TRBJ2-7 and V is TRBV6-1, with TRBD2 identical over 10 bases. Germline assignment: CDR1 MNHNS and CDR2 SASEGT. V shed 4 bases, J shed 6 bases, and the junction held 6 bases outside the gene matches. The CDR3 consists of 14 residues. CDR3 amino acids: CASSASGRAPEQYF. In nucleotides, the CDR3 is TGTGCCAGCAGTGCGAGCGGGAGGGCCCCCGAGCAGTACTTC.

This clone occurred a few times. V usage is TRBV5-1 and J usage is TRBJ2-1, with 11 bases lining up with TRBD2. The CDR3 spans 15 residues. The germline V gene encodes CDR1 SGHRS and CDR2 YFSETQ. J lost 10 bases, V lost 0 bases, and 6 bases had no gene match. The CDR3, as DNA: TGCGCCAGCAGCTTGGCCGGGACTAGCGGAGAAGAGCAGTTCTTC. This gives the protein CASSLAGTSGEEQFF.

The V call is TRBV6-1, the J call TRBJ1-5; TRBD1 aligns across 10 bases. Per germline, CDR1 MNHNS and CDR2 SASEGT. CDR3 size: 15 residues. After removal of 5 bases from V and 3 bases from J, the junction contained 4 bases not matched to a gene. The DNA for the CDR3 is TGTGCCAGCAGTTCCGGGACAGGGGCCAATCAGCCCCAGCATTTT. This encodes CASSSGTGANQPQHF.

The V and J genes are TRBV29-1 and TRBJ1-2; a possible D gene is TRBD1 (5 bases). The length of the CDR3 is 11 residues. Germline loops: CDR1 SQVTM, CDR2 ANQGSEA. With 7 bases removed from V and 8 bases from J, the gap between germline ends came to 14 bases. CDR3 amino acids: CSALNRGGYTF. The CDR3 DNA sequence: TGCAGCGCCCTTAACCGGGGCGGCTACACCTTC.

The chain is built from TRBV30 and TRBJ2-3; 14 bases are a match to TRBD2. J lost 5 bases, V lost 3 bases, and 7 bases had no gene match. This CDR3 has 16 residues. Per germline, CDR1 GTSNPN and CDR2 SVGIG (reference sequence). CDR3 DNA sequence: TGTGCCTGGAGAGAGACTAGCGGGAGGGCCCTAGATACGCAGTATTTT. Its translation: CAWRETSGRALDTQYF.

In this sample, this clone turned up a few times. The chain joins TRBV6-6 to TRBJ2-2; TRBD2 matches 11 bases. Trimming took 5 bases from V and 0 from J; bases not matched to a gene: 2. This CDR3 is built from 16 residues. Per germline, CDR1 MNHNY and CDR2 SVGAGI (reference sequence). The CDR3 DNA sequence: TGTGCCAGCAGTAAGACTAGCGGGGCGAACACCGGGGAGCTGTTTTTT. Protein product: CASSKTSGANTGELFF.

The chain's CDR3 is CASSNASDRDIYYEQYF. The CDR3, as DNA: TGTGCCAGCAGCAACGCTTCGGACAGGGACATTTACTACGAGCAGTACTTC. This sequence joins TRBV21-1 and TRBJ2-7; the table gives TRBD1 as D, unverified against the DNA. TRBV21-1 is a pseudogene locus. The CDR3 has 17 residues.

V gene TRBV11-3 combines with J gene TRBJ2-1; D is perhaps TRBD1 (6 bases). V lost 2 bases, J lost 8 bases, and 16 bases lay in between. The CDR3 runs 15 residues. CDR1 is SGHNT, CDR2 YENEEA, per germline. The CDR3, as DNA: TGTGCCAGCAGCTTAATTGCAGGGGTCAGTGATGAGCAGTTCTTC. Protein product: CASSLIAGVSDEQFF.

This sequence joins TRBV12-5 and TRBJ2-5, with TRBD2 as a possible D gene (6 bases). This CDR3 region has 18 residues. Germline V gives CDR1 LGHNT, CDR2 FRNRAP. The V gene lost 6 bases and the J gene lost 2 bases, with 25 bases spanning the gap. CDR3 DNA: TGTGCTAGTGGCCCCCCGGCGATTTGGCGGGATATGCAAGAGACCCAGTACTTC. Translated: CASGPPAIWRDMQETQYF.

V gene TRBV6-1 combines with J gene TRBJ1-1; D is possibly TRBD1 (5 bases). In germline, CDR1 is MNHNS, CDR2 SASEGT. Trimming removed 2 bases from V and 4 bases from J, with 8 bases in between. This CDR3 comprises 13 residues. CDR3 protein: CASSEQGFTEAFF. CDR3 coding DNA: TGTGCCAGCAGTGAACAGGGTTTCACTGAAGCTTTCTTT.

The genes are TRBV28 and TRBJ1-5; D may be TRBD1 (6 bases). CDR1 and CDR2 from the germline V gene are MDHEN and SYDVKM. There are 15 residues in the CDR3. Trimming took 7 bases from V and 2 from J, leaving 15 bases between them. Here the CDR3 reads CASTQQGWRNQPQHF. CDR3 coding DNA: TGTGCCAGCACCCAACAGGGTTGGCGCAATCAGCCCCAGCATTTT.

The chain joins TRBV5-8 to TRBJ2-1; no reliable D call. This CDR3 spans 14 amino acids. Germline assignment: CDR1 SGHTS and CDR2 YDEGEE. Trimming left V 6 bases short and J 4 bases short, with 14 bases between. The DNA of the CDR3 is TGTGCCAGCACCCTATTAGGAGAGTACAATGAGCAGTTCTTC. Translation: CASTLLGEYNEQFF.